This TCR beta chain was documented in a study of blood T cell repertoires in COVID-19. Across the whole study: PBMCs, B-cell-depleted T cells, or T cells provided the cDNA or gDNA that made up the material.

The Seattle patients joined while their infection was active and were tracked longitudinally afterward. A single count supports this clone. Between the trimmed V and J ends, which lost 3 bases and 3 bases, there was a span of 11 bases. Per the germline V gene, CDR1 is LNHNV and CDR2 is YYDKDF (reference sequence). The CDR3 loop spans 15 amino acids. Authors' methods: Researchers report that nucleated cell counts were estimated from reference gene primer amplification. Measured with immunoSEQ multiplex PCR; TCRdb has only the in-frame clones, and not every one. That table gives V, J and clone size, and the DNA gave D and trimming. The sample lists about 64,000 clones; around 80% were seen once.

This TCR was sampled from a man in his 60s with COVID-19, enrolled during active disease. Material: peripheral blood. This sequence joins TRBV15 and TRBJ1-4, with D maybe TRBD1 (5 bases). CDR3 in DNA: TGTGCCACCAGCAGTGGGGGGGGAGCTAATGAAAAACTGTTTTTT. Protein product: CATSSGGGANEKLFF.